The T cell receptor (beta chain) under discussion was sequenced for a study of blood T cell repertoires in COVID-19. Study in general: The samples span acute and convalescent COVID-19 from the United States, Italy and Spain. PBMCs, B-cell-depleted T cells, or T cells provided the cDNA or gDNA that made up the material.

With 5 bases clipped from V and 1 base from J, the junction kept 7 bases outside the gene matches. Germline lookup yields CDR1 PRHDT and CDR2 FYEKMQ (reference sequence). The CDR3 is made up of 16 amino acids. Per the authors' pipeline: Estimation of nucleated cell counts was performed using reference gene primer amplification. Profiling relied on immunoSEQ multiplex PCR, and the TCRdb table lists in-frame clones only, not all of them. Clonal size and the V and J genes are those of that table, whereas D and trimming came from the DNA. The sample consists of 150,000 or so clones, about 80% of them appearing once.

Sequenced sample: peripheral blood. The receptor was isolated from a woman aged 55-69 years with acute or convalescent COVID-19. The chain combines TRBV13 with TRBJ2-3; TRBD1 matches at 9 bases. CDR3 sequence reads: CASSVLGTGRTDTQYF. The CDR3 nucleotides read TGTGCCAGCAGCGTCCTTGGGACAGGGCGCACAGATACGCAGTATTTT.